The 3 T cell receptor beta chains below all came from one sample that was sequenced in a study of blood T cell repertoires in COVID-19 (dated by TCRdb to 2019 to 2021). The library was prepared using the immunoSEQ multiplex PCR assay. TCRdb carries this immuneACCESS record with in-frame sequences only. Its versions omit some clonotypes, under half of them owing to an unresolved V gene in the studies checked, with the rest unexplained. The sample has 80,000 or so clones on record, about nine tenths of them singletons. The ten most abundant clones make up approximately 1.9% of the sample. Input material: peripheral blood. The receptors shown here come from a woman aged 55-70 years with acute or convalescent COVID-19.

This clone showed up just once. This chain links TRBV6-6 with TRBJ1-2, with 9 bases matching TRBD1. V dropped 3 bases and J dropped 2; count of bases not matched to a gene: 7. CDR3 size: 16 residues. Germline assignment: CDR1 MNHNY and CDR2 SVGAGI (reference sequence). The chain's CDR3 is CASSYRTGAQNYGYTF. The DNA of the CDR3 is TGTGCCAGCAGTTATCGGACAGGGGCCCAAAACTATGGCTACACCTTC.

This chain links TRBV7-9 with TRBJ1-5; D remains ambiguous. CDR1 and CDR2 (germline): SEHNR, FQNEAQ (reference sequence). Trimming took 1 base from V and 2 from J, leaving 15 bases between them. The CDR3 totals 17 residues. The CDR3: CASSLDIAGSGNQPQHF. The CDR3 DNA follows: TGTGCCAGCAGCTTAGATATAGCGGGGTCGGGCAATCAGCCCCAGCATTTT.

V gene TRBV6-5 combines with J gene TRBJ1-5; D remains unclear. The germline V and J ends were trimmed by 7 bases and 9 bases, with 16 bases remaining between them. The CDR3 consists of 13 residues. Germline values: CDR1 MNHEY, CDR2 SVGAGI. This CDR3 is CASTLDPAWPQHF. As DNA, the CDR3 is TGTGCCAGCACCCTAGACCCCGCCTGGCCCCAGCATTTT.